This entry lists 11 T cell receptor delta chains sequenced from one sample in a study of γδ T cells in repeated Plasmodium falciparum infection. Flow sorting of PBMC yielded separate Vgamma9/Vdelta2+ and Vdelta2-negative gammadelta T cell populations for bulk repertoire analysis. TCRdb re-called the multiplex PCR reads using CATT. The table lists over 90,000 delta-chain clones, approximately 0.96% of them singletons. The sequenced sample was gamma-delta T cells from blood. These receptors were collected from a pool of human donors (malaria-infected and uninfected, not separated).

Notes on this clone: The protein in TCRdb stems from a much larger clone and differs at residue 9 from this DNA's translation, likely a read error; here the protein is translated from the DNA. CDR3 amino acids: CACDTGPRSPKGTDKLIF. The CDR3 DNA reads as TGTGCCTGTGACACCGGTCCACGGTCTCCTAAGGGCACCGATAAACTCATCTTT. This chain links TRDV2 with TRDJ1, with D possibly TRDD2 on 5 matching bases. The CDR3 totals 18 residues. Germline V gene data show CDR1 as GEAIGNYY and CDR2 as EKD. V lost 0 bases and J 1 base, leaving 20 bases between the germline ends.

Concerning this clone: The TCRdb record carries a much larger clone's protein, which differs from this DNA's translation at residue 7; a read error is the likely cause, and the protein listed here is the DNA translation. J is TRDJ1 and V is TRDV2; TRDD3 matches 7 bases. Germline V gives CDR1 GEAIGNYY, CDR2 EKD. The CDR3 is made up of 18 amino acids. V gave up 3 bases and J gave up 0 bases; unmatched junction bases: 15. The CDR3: CACDPKGEHWGNTDKLIF. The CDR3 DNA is TGTGCCTGTGACCCAAAGGGGGAGCACTGGGGTAACACCGATAAACTCATCTTT.

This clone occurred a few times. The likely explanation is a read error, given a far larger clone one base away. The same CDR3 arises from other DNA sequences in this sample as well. The CDR3 loop reads CACDTVSFTGGPYTDKLIF. DNA of the CDR3: TGTGCCTGTGACACCGTCTCTTTTACTGGGGGCCCGTACACCGATAAACTCATCTTT. This chain links TRDV2 with TRDJ1, with TRDD3 identical over 8 bases. Assignment of the J gene here rests on matching the DNA to germline, because TCRdb gives none. Germline V gives CDR1 GEAIGNYY, CDR2 EKD. The CDR3 loop spans 19 amino acids. V was pared by 0 bases and J by 0 bases, with 14 bases of the junction left unmatched.

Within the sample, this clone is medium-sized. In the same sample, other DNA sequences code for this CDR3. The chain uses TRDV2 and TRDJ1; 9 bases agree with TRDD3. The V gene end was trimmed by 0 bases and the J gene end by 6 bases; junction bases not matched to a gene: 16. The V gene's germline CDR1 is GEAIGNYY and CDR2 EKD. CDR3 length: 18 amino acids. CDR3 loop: CACDTGYWGTLLTNKLIF. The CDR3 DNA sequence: TGTGCCTGTGACACCGGCTACTGGGGGACGCTCCTGACCAATAAACTCATCTTT.

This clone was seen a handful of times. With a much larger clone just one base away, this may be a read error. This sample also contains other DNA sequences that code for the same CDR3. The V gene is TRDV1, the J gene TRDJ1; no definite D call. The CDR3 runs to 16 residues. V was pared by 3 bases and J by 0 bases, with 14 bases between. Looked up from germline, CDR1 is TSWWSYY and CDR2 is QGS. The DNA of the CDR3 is TGTGCTCTTGGGGATTCTCCGTCCCATTACACCGATAAACTCATCTTT. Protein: CALGDSPSHYTDKLIF.

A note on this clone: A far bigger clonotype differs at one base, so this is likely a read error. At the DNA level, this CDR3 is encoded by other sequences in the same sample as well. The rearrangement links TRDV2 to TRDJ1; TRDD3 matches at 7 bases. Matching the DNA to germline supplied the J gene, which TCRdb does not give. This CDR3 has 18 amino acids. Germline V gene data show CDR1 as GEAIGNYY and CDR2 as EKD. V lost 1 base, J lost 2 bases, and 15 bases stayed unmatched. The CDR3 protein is CACDTLESLGGLTDKLIF. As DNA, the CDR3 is TGTGCCTGTGACACACTAGAGTCGCTGGGGGGATTGACCGATAAACTCATCTTT.

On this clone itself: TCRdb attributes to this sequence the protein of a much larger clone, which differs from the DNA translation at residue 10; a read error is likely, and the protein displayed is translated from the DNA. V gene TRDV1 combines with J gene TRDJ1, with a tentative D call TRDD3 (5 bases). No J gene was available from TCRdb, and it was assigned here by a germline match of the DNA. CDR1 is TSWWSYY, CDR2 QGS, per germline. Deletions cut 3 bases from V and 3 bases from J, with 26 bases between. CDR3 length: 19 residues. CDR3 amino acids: CALGESPRTEGCNSDKLIF. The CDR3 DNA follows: TGTGCTCTTGGGGAGAGTCCTCGTACTGAGGGATGTAACTCCGATAAACTCATCTTT.

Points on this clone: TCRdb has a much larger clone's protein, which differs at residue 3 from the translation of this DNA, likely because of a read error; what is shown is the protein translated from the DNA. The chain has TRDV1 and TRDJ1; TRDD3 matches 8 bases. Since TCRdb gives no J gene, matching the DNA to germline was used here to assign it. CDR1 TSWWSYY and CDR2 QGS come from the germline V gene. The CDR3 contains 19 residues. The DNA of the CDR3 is TGTGCTCCTGGGGAACTATCCTACCAGGGGGATAGCTACACCGATAAACTCATCTTT. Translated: CAPGELSYQGDSYTDKLIF.

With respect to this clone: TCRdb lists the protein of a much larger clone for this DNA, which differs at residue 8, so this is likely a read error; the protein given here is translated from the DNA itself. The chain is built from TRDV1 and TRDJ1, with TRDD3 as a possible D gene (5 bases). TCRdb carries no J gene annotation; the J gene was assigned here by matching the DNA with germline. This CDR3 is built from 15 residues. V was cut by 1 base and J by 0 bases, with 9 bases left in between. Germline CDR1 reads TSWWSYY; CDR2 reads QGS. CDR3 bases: TGTGCTCTTGGGGAACGAGGGATGCACACCGATAAACTCATCTTT. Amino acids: CALGERGMHTDKLIF.

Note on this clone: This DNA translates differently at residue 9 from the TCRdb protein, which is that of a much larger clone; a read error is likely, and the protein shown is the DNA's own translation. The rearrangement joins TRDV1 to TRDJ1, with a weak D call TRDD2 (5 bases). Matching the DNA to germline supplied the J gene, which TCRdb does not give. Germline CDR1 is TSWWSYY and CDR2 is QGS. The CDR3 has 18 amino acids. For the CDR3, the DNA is TGTGCTCTTGGGGTCGCTCTCCGTACTGCCTTCTACACCGACAAACTCATCTTT. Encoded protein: CALGVALRTAFYTDKLIF.

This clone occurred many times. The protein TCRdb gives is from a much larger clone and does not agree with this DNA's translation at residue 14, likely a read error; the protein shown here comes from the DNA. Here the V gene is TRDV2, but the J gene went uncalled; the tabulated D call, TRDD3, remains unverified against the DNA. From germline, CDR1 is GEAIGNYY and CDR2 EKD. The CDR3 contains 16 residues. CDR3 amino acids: CACDTGVRGCVDKPIF. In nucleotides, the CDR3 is TGTGCCTGTGACACCGGGGTACGGGGGTGTGTCGATAAACCCATCTTT.